This TCR beta chain emerged from a study of PD-1 blockade in classical Hodgkin lymphoma. Study observations and caveats: What caused the repertoire differences, perhaps disease activity or prior therapy, remains undefined.

Comment on this clone: The antigen is not known.

Assay: immunoSEQ multiplex PCR; the TCRdb copy retains only in-frame clones and omits some. The data contain 40,000 to 45,000 clones, roughly 73% of them singletons. Exposure to brentuximab vedotin varied, and each patient had relapsed following autologous stem cell transplantation. V was clipped by 8 bases and J by 5 bases, with 16 bases between them. Germline CDR1 and CDR2: MNHNS and SASEGT. The CDR3 consists of 14 residues. Sequencing was performed on peripheral blood mononuclear cells (PBMCs), taken at baseline. The chain uses TRBV6-1 and TRBJ1-5; D is perhaps TRBD1 (6 bases). The sequence derives from a human donor with classical Hodgkin lymphoma. CDR3 bases: TGTGCCAGCTCTGTGACAGGTGCTTATCAGCCCCAGCATTTT. Its translation is CASSVTGAYQPQHF.